This TCR beta chain was obtained from a study of T cell clonality in common variable immunodeficiency. This clone was seen many times. Its antigen is currently unknown. The read ends 3 residues early relative to the CDR3; the germline J gene fills the gap. Profiled with immunoSEQ multiplex PCR; TCRdb holds only in-frame clones, not every one. The sample shows more than 35,000 clones, no singletons; the ten largest hold 0.95%. Overall study results and limits: CVID subjects showed higher TCRbeta clonality than healthy controls. Repertoire-complication correlations in CVID were limited by patient heterogeneity. Common variable immunodeficiency TCR beta sequences reportedly had fewer deletions and N-nucleotide insertions.

Both groups were predominantly of Caucasian heritage. The CDR3 has 13 residues. Germline V lookup: CDR1 SGHNT, CDR2 YYREEE (reference sequence). Trimming took off 0 bases at V and 9 bases at J, with 10 bases between the two ends. The TCR originated in a person between 18 and 75 years old in good health. The rearrangement joins TRBV5-4 to TRBJ2-1, with D uncertain. The source material was peripheral blood mononuclear cells. CDR3 residues: CASSLGPQSEQFF. The sequenced part of the CDR3 DNA is TGTGCCAGCAGCTTGGGGCCCCAGAGTGAG.